This TCR beta chain was recorded in a study of shared clonotypes between healthy human individuals. The assay used deep level. The protocol was immunoSEQ multiplex PCR, while the TCRdb copy is restricted to in-frame clones and leaves out a portion. This sample carries around 510,000 clones, around 81% of them seen once, and the ten largest clones take around 11%. Donors were healthy HIV-negative adults without recent acute infections or vaccinations. Germline V CDR1 and CDR2: MDHEN, SYDVKM. This CDR3 has 18 residues. V lost 6 bases, J lost 4 bases, and 25 bases lay in between. The clonotype was recovered from a woman in her forties in good health. Some clones in this sample may be carry-over from other donors' samples. The sequencing input was PBMCs. The chain combines TRBV28 with TRBJ2-1; D tentatively reads TRBD1 or TRBD2 (5 bases each). CDR3 sequence reads: CASRDFGWETEKYNEQFF. CDR3 coding DNA: TGTGCCAGCAGGGATTTCGGGTGGGAGACAGAAAAATACAATGAGCAGTTCTTC.